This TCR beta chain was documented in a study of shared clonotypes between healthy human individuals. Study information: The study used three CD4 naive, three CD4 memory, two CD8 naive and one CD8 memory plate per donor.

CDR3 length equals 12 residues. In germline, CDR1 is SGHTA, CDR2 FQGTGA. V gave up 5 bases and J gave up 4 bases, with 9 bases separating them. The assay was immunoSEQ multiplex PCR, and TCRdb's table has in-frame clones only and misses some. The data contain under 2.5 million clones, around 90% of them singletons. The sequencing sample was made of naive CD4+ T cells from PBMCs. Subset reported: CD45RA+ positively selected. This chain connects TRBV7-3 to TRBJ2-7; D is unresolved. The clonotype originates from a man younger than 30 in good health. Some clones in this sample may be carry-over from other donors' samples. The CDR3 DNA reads TGTGCCAGCAGCCCCCTAACATACGAGCAGTACTTC. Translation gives CASSPLTYEQYF. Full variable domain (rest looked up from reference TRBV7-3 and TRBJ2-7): GAGVSQTPSNKVTEKGKYVELRCDPISGHTALYWYRQSLGQGPEFLIYFQGTGAADDSGLPNDRFFAVRPEGSVSTLKIQRTERGDSAVYLCASSPLTYEQYFGPGTRLTVT.